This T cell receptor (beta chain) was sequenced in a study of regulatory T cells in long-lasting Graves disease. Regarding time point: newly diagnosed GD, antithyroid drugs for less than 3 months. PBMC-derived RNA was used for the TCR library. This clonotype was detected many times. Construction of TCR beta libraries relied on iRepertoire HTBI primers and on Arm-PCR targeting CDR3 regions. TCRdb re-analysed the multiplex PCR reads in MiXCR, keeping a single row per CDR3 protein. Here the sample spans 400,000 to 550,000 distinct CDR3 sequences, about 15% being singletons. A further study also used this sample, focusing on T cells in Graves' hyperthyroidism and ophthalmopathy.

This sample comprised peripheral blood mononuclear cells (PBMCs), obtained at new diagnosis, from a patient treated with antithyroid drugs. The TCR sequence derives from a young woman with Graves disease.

The CDR3 spells CASSTPPGDNTGELFF. DNA for the CDR3: TGTGCCAGCAGCACCCCGCCGGGAGATAACACCGGGGAGCTGTTTTTT. This chain links TRBV28 with TRBJ2-2; D possibly corresponds to TRBD2 (6 bases). Between the trimmed V and J ends, which lost 6 bases and 2 bases, there was a span of 16 bases. Germline loops: CDR1 MDHEN, CDR2 SYDVKM. The CDR3 contains 16 residues.